This TCR beta chain was retrieved from a study of cytomegalovirus exposure and HLA in healthy donors. PCR amplification relied on 60 Vbeta primers (plus 13 Jbeta primers). Method: immunoSEQ multiplex PCR; TCRdb's copy keeps in-frame clones and lacks some. Of 150,000 or so clones in the sample, about 84% were seen once. Unrecorded immune exposures were likely, despite nominal health at sampling. The length of the CDR3 is 16 residues. With V trimmed by 4 bases and J by 7 bases, 8 bases remained unmatched. The germline CDR1 and CDR2 sequences are LNHDA and SQIVND (reference sequence). The chain carries TRBV19 and TRBJ2-1; 12 nucleotides line up with TRBD1. Sequencing used PBMCs. The TCR sequence derives from a woman aged 40 to 49 in good health and CMV-seropositive. The CDR3 spells CASSTPGQGARNEQFF. DNA for the CDR3: TGTGCCAGTAGTACGCCGGGACAGGGGGCGCGTAATGAGCAGTTCTTC.